This T cell receptor beta chain emerged from a study of OX40 agonist ivuxolimab in advanced cancers. Across the whole study: Melanoma, hepatocellular carcinoma, head and neck or renal cell cancer occurred in dose-escalation patients.

Study-wide results and limits: Relative to CD4+ cells, CD8+ T cells on average had more expanded clones. At 0.1 to 3.0 mg/kg, CD4+ and CD8+ blood T cells expanded clonally by week 6.

The CDR3 has 14 residues. The V gene's germline CDR1 is LNHNV and CDR2 YYDKDF (reference sequence). Trimming stripped 4 bases from V and 0 bases from J, with 7 bases between. Libraries were prepared by immunoSEQ multiplex PCR; TCRdb keeps only in-frame clonotypes and omits some of them. The sample shows about 45,000 clones, more than 75% of them seen only once. Points on this clone: As yet, its antigen is unknown.

The cohort excluded patients with autoimmune disease history or systemic immunosuppression. This sample comprised CD4+ or CD8+ T cells sorted from blood, obtained in a trial of the OX40 agonist ivuxolimab. This clonotype was sampled from an adult with an advanced solid tumor such as melanoma, head and neck, liver or kidney cancer. This sequence joins TRBV15 and TRBJ2-1, with D possibly matching TRBD2 (6 bases). As DNA, the CDR3 is TGTGCCACCAGCATCGGGGGCTCCTACAATGAGCAGTTCTTC. Protein product: CATSIGGSYNEQFF. The whole variable domain, remainder taken from reference TRBV15 and TRBJ2-1, is DAMVIQNPRYQVTQFGKPVTLSCSQTLNHNVMYWYQQKSSQAPKLLFHYYDKDFNNEADTPDNFQSRRPNTSFCFLDIRSPGLGDTAMYLCATSIGGSYNEQFFGPGTRLTVL.